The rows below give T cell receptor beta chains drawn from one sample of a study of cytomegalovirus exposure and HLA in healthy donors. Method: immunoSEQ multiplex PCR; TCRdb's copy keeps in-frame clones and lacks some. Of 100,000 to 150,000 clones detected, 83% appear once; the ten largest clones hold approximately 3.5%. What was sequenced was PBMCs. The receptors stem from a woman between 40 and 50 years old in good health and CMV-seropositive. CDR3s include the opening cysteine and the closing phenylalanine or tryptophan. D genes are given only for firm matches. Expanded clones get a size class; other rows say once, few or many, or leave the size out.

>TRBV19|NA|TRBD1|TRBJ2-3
CASGRDRGSGDTQYF
TGTGCCAGCGGACGGGACAGGGGGTCGGGAGATACGCAGTATTTT
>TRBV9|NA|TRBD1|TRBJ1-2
CASSVRGQGDYGYTF
TGTGCCAGCAGCGTTAGAGGACAGGGCGACTATGGCTACACCTTC
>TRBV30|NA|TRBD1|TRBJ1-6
CACQQGARNSPLHF
TGTGCCTGCCAGCAGGGGGCAAGGAATTCACCCCTCCACTTT
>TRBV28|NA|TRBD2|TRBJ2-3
CASSRLAGGITDTQYF
TGTGCCAGCAGCCGCCTAGCGGGAGGGATCACAGATACGCAGTATTTT
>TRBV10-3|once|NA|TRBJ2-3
CAIKRTGQPTDTQYF
TGTGCCATCAAACGTACAGGACAGCCCACAGATACGCAGTATTTT
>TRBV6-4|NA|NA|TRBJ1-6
CASSDSIPGAGTSSYNSPLHF
TGTGCCAGCAGTGACTCGATTCCCGGGGCAGGGACAAGCTCCTATAATTCACCCCTCCACTTT
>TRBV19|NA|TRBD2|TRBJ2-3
CATDGLEGDTQYF
TGTGCCACCGACGGACTAGAGGGAGATACGCAGTATTTT
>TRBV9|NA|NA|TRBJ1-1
CASSVGGRGGGTEAFF
TGTGCCAGCAGCGTAGGCGGCAGGGGCGGCGGCACTGAAGCTTTCTTT
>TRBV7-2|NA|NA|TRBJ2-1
CASIPFWLASEQFF
TGTGCCAGCATCCCCTTTTGGCTAGCGAGTGAGCAGTTCTTC
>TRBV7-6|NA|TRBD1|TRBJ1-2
CASSPDTRDRIQPNYGYTF
TGTGCCAGCAGCCCTGACACCCGGGACAGAATACAACCTAACTATGGCTACACCTTC
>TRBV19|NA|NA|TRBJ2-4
CASWHRAKNIQYF
TGTGCCAGTTGGCACAGGGCTAAAAACATTCAGTACTTC
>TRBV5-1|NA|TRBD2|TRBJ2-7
CASSLFGTSGSYEQYF
TGCGCCAGCAGCCTTTTCGGGACTAGCGGGAGTTACGAGCAGTACTTC
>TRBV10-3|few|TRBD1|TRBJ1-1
CAISDTGGFSTEAFF
TGTGCCATCAGTGACACAGGGGGCTTTAGCACTGAAGCTTTCTTT
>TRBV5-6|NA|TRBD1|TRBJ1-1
CASSSQQGIENTEAFF
TGTGCCAGCAGCTCTCAACAGGGGATCGAGAACACTGAAGCTTTCTTT
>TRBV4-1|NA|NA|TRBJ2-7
CASSPSVAEIAYEQYF
TGCGCCAGCAGCCCCTCGGTAGCGGAAATAGCCTACGAGCAGTACTTC
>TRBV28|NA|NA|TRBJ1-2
CASSAEVDYGYTF
TGTGCCAGCAGTGCCGAGGTTGACTATGGCTACACCTTC
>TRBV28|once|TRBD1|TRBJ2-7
CASSLLPGTGAYEQYF
TGTGCCAGCAGTTTACTCCCCGGGACAGGGGCCTACGAGCAGTACTTC
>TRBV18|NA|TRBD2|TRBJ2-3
CASSPGLATDTQYF
TGTGCCAGCTCACCTGGACTAGCCACAGATACGCAGTATTTT
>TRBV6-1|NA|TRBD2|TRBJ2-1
CASSAGLAGYNNEQFF
TGTGCCAGCAGTGCAGGACTAGCGGGATATAACAATGAGCAGTTCTTC
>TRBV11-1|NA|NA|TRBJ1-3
CASSFVSGNTIYF
TGTGCCAGCAGCTTCGTGTCTGGAAACACCATATATTTT
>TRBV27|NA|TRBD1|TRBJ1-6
CASKVEGAFFGSPLHF
TGTGCCAGCAAGGTCGAGGGGGCTTTTTTTGGGTCACCCCTCCACTTT
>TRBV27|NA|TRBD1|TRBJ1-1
CASSKTRDRVAFF
TGTGCCAGCAGTAAGACTCGGGACAGGGTTGCTTTCTTT
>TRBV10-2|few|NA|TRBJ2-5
CASSRAGGETQYF
TGCGCCAGCAGTCGGGCTGGAGGGGAGACCCAGTACTTC
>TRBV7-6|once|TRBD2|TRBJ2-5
CASSLGGRRQETQYF
TGTGCCAGCAGCTTAGGCGGGAGGAGACAAGAGACCCAGTACTTC
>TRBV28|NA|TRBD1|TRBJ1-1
CASSRGLNTEAFF
TGTGCCAGCAGCAGGGGGTTGAACACTGAAGCTTTCTTT
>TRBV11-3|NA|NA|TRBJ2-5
CASSPRHDIQETQYF
TGTGCCAGCAGCCCGCGACACGACATCCAAGAGACCCAGTACTTC
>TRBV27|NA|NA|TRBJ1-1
CASSFRQTNTEAFF
TGTGCCAGCAGTTTCCGGCAGACAAACACTGAAGCTTTCTTT
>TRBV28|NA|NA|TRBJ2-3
CASSPGDTQYF
TGTGCCAGCAGTCCGGGAGATACGCAGTATTTT